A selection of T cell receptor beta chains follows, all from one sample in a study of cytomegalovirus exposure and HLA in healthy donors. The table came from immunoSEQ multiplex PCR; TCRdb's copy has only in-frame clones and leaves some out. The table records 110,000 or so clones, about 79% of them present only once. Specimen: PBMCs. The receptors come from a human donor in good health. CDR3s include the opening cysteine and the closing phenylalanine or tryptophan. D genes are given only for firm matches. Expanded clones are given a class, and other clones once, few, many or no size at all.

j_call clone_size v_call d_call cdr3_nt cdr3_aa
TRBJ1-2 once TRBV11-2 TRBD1 TGTGCCAGCAGCTTAGCCGGGACAGGGATATATGGCTACACCTTC CASSLAGTGIYGYTF
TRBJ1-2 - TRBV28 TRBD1 TGTGCCAGCAGTTCGACAGGGGGCGGCTACACCTTC CASSSTGGGYTF
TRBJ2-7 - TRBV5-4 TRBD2 TGTGCCAGCAGTTTTAGGACTAGCGGCTCCTACGAGCAGTACTTC CASSFRTSGSYEQYF
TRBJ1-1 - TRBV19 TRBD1 TGTGCCAGTAGACGGATACAGGGGATTGGCACTGAAGCTTTCTTT CASRRIQGIGTEAFF
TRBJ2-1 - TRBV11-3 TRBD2 TGTGCCAGCAGCTTAGATGGGAGGGAGGGGTCGAATGAGCAGTTCTTC CASSLDGREGSNEQFF
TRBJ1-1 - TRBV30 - TGTGCCTGGAGAGTTGGGAGGGCTCGAAACACTGAAGCTTTCTTT CAWRVGRARNTEAFF
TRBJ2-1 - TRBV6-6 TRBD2 TGTGCCAGCAGTTACTCCCTAGCGGGGGGCGTTGAGCAGTTCTTC CASSYSLAGGVEQFF
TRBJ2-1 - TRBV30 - TGTGCCTGGAGCCCAAATTATAGCGAGCAGTTCTTC CAWSPNYSEQFF
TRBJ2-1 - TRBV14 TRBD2 TGTGCCAGCAGCCAAACTCTGCTTTTAGCGGGAGGAGGCAATGAGCAGTTCTTC CASSQTLLLAGGGNEQFF
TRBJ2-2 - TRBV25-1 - TGTGCCAGCAGTGATTTAACAACGAACACCGGGGAGCTGTTTTTT CASSDLTTNTGELFF
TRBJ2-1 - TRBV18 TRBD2 TGTGCCAGCTCACCATCTCCAGCGGGAAGAAACAATGAGCAGTTCTTC CASSPSPAGRNNEQFF
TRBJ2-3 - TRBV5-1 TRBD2 TGCGCCACGGGGGGGGGCGAGTTCACAGATACGCAGTATTTT CATGGGEFTDTQYF
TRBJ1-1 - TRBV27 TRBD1 TGTGCCAGCAGAACGACAGGGGCTGTAGTGGCTTTCTTT CASRTTGAVVAFF
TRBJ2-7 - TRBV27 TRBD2 TGTGCCAGCAGTGAAGGGACTAGCGGGAGAGCCTACGAGCAGTACTTC CASSEGTSGRAYEQYF
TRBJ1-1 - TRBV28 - TGTGCCAGCAGTTTAGTAAGGGAGGCGATTGAAGCTTTCTTT CASSLVREAIEAFF
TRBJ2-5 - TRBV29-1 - TGCAGCGCCAGGCACTGGGAGACCCAGTACTTC CSARHWETQYF
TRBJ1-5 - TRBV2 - TGTGCCAGCAGTGAAGCCCAGAATTCTAATCAGCCCCAGCATTTT CASSEAQNSNQPQHF